The present TCR beta chain was sequenced within a study of cytomegalovirus exposure and HLA in healthy donors. Overall study findings and caveats: Later analysis demonstrated an association between a missense DCLRE1C variant and TCR beta V- and J-gene trimming.

The table lists this clone with a few counts. Its antigen is currently unknown. CDR1 SGHRS and CDR2 YFSETQ come from the germline V gene. V was pared by 2 bases and J by 0 bases, with 3 bases between. The CDR3 extends over 13 amino acids. With 60 Vbeta and 13 Jbeta primers, the PCR was carried out. Some clones are missing from TCRdb's copy, which holds only in-frame ones; the method was immunoSEQ multiplex PCR. The data contain around 140,000 clones, approximately 74% of them seen just once; the ten biggest clones take up around 7.2%. The sample consisted of PBMCs. The chain combines TRBV5-1 with TRBJ2-1; no clear D gene. The receptor was derived from a male donor in good health and CMV-seronegative. CDR3 sequence reads: CASSFGSYNEQFF. The CDR3 bases are TGCGCCAGCAGCTTCGGCTCCTACAATGAGCAGTTCTTC.